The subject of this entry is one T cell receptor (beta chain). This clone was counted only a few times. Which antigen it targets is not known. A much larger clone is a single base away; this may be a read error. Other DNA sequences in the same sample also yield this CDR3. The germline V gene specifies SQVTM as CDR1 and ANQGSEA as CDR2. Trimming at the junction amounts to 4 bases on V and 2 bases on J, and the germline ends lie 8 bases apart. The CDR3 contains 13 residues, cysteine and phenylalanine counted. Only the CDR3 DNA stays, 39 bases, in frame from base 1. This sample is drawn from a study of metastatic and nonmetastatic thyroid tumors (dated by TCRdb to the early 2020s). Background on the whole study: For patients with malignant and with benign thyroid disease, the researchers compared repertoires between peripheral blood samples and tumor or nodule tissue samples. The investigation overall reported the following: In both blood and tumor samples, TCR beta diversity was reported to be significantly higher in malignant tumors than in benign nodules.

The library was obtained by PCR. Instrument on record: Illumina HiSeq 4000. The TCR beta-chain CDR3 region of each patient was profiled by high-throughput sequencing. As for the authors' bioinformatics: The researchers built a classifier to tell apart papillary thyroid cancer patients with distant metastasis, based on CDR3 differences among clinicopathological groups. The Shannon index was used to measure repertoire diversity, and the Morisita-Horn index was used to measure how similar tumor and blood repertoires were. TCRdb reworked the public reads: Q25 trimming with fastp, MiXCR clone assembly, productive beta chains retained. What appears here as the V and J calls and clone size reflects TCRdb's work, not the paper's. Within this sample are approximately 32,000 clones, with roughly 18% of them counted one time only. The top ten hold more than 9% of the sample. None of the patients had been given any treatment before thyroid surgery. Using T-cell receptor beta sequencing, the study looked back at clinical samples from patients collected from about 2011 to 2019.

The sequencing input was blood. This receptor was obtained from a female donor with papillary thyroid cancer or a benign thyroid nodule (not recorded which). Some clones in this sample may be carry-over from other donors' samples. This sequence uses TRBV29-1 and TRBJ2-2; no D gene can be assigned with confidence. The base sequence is TGCAGCGTTGGGGATTTCAACACCGGGGAGCTGTTTTTT. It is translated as CSVGDFNTGELFF.